Following are 32 T cell receptor beta chains from one sample sequenced in a study of cytomegalovirus exposure and HLA in healthy donors. The PCR employed 60 Vbeta primers together with 13 Jbeta primers. Assay: immunoSEQ multiplex PCR; the TCRdb copy retains only in-frame clones and omits some. The sample includes 140,000 to 150,000 clones, 75% to 90% of them seen just once. The material sequenced was PBMCs. The origin of the receptors is a woman in her thirties in good health and CMV-seronegative.

The chain employs TRBV19 and TRBJ2-5, with D maybe TRBD1 (6 bases). CDR1 and CDR2 from the germline V gene are LNHDA and SQIVND (reference sequence). V shed 3 bases and J shed 2 bases, with 13 bases lying between them. There are 15 residues in the CDR3. The CDR3: CASSIQGRGQETQYF. CDR3 nucleotides: TGTGCCAGTAGTATTCAGGGGCGCGGGCAAGAGACCCAGTACTTC.

The chain recombines TRBV18 with TRBJ2-1; 7 bases agree with TRBD1. There are 15 residues in the CDR3. Germline values: CDR1 KGHSH, CDR2 LQKENI. The V segment lost 4 bases and the J segment 3 bases; nucleotides outside the gene matches: 6. The CDR3 here is CASSLDRDSYNEQFF. The CDR3 nucleotides are TGTGCCAGCTCACTGGATCGGGACAGCTACAATGAGCAGTTCTTC.

The CDR3 DNA reads TGTGCCAGCCAAGAAACAATCTCTGGGGCCAACGTCCTGACTTTC. Amino acids: CASQETISGANVLTF. The V call is TRBV7-3, the J call TRBJ2-6; unclear D gene. The CDR3 is 15 residues long. Trimming cost V 8 bases and J 0 bases, with 11 bases left between them. Germline V gene data show CDR1 as SGHTA and CDR2 as FQGTGA.

This sequence joins TRBV2 and TRBJ2-7; no firm D call. Germline CDR1 is SNHLY and CDR2 is FYNNEI. The V end was cut by 5 bases, the J end by 5 bases, with 7 bases between. There are 11 residues in the CDR3. The CDR3 region is CASSYEDEQYF. The CDR3 DNA follows: TGTGCCAGCAGTTATGAGGACGAGCAGTACTTC.

CDR3 sequence (DNA): TGTGCCAGCAGCTCGGGACTAGCGGGAGGTGAGCAGTTCTTC. Its protein is CASSSGLAGGEQFF. This chain connects TRBV7-7 to TRBJ2-1; 15 bases are a match to TRBD2. The CDR3 is 14 amino acids. The V gene's germline CDR1 is SSHAT and CDR2 FNYEAQ (reference sequence). V was pared by 4 bases and J by 9 bases, with 1 base of the junction left unmatched.

The chain carries TRBV6-1 and TRBJ1-1; D call uncertain. The length of the CDR3 is 13 residues. Germline V gene sequence: CDR1 MNHNS, CDR2 SASEGT. V dropped 6 bases and J dropped 4 bases, with 12 bases sitting between them. The CDR3 here is CASRTLGSTEAFF. CDR3 nucleotides: TGTGCCAGCAGGACCCTCGGGAGCACTGAAGCTTTCTTT.

The genes are TRBV28 and TRBJ1-4; D uncertain. CDR1 is MDHEN and CDR2 is SYDVKM in the germline V gene. The CDR3 length is 14 residues. Trimming left V 5 bases short and J 8 bases short, with 15 bases between. This CDR3 is CASSPLGAGEKLFF. The CDR3 DNA reads as TGTGCCAGCAGTCCCCTGGGCGCGGGGGAAAAACTGTTTTTT.

This clone was counted between two and nine times. The rearrangement uses TRBV6-1 and TRBJ2-6; D is ambiguous. Germline values: CDR1 MNHNS, CDR2 SASEGT. V shed 2 bases and J shed 0 bases, with 8 bases lying between them. The CDR3 is 16 amino acids. The CDR3 sequence: CASSEQISSGANVLTF. The CDR3 coding sequence is TGTGCCAGCAGTGAACAGATCAGCTCTGGGGCCAACGTCCTGACTTTC.

The CDR3 is CASSFGRTSYNEQFF. The CDR3 nucleotides are TGTGCCAGCAGCTTCGGGAGGACCTCCTACAATGAGCAGTTCTTC. This chain joins TRBV7-2 and TRBJ2-1, with 7 bases fitting TRBD2. V shed 3 bases, J shed 0 bases, and the junction held 2 bases outside the gene matches. CDR3 size: 15 residues. The germline V gene encodes CDR1 SGHTA and CDR2 FQGNSA.

J is TRBJ2-3 and V is TRBV11-2; 8 nucleotides line up with TRBD2. This CDR3 is built from 15 residues. Germline trimming cut 5 bases from V and 0 bases from J; bases unmatched to any gene: 4. Germline V gene lookup returns CDR1 SGHAT and CDR2 FQNNGV. The CDR3 nucleotides are TGTGCCAGCAGCGTTTCTAGCGGGAGCACAGATACGCAGTATTTT. Protein: CASSVSSGSTDTQYF. The variable domain in full, completed from reference TRBV11-2 and TRBJ2-3, reads EAGVAQSPRYKIIEKRQSVAFWCNPISGHATLYWYQQILGQGPKLLIQFQNNGVVDDSQLPKDRFSAERLKGVDSTLKIQPAKLEDSAVYLCASSVSSGSTDTQYFGPGTRLTVL.

On this clone itself: This CDR3 is also generated by other DNA sequences in the sample. The DNA of the CDR3 is TGTGCCTGGAGTGTAAGGGGCATGAACACTGAAGCTTTCTTT. It encodes CAWSVRGMNTEAFF. The J gene is TRBJ1-1, the V gene TRBV30, with a possible D match to TRBD1 (5 bases). Deletions cut 0 bases from V and 0 bases from J, with 8 bases between. CDR3 size: 14 residues. Germline V gene sequence: CDR1 GTSNPN, CDR2 SVGIG (reference sequence).

The genes are TRBV21-1 and TRBJ2-7; the table assigns TRBD2, which was not confirmed against the DNA. TRBV21-1 constitutes a pseudogene. The CDR3 length is 14 residues. DNA for the CDR3: TGTGCCAGCAGCAAGGGGGGTCGCCTGAGCGAGCAGTACTTC. It codes for CASSKGGRLSEQYF.

The chain uses TRBV19 and TRBJ2-3; 9 bases are shared with TRBD1. Germline V CDR1 and CDR2: LNHDA, SQIVND (reference sequence). V shed 6 bases, J shed 4 bases, and the junction held 5 bases outside the gene matches. This CDR3 has 14 amino acids. This CDR3 reads CASRFRTGADTQYF. The CDR3 DNA follows: TGTGCCAGTAGGTTCCGGACAGGGGCAGATACGCAGTATTTT.

This chain uses TRBV7-8 with TRBJ2-7, with TRBD2 matching over 9 bases. CDR3 length: 15 residues. Germline CDR1 and CDR2: SGHVS and FQNEAQ. With V trimmed by 5 bases and J by 6 bases, 11 bases remained unmatched. The CDR3 nucleotides are TGTGCCAGCAGCCCGACGACGCGGGGGGGTAGCGAGCAGTACTTC. Protein: CASSPTTRGGSEQYF.

The V and J genes are TRBV5-4 and TRBJ2-5; a possible D gene is TRBD2 (5 bases). V lost 4 bases and J 0 bases, leaving 7 bases between the germline ends. The germline gives CDR1 SGHNT, CDR2 YYREEE (reference sequence). CDR3 length equals 13 residues. CDR3 bases: TGTGCCAGCAGCGCGGACTACCAAGAGACCCAGTACTTC. Protein sequence: CASSADYQETQYF.

J is TRBJ1-3 and V is TRBV30; D is possibly TRBD1 (6 bases). Looked up from germline, CDR1 is GTSNPN and CDR2 is SVGIG (reference sequence). Trimming removed 1 base at V and 4 bases at J, with 11 bases between. The CDR3 contains 14 residues. This chain's CDR3 is CAWSGTVWGNTIYF. CDR3 in DNA: TGTGCCTGGAGTGGGACAGTCTGGGGAAACACCATATATTTT.

V gene TRBV19 combines with J gene TRBJ1-1; unclear D gene. CDR1 LNHDA and CDR2 SQIVND come from the germline V gene (reference sequence). CDR3 size: 13 residues. The ends were cut back, 4 bases at V and 2 bases at J, with 8 bases in the middle. CDR3 residues: CASSNTVNTEAFF. CDR3 nucleotides: TGTGCCAGTAGTAACACAGTAAACACTGAAGCTTTCTTT.

V gene TRBV19 combines with J gene TRBJ2-5; 7 bases are shared with TRBD2. From germline, CDR1 is LNHDA and CDR2 SQIVND (reference sequence). V shed 4 bases, J shed 1 base, and the junction held 0 bases outside the gene matches. The CDR3 covers 13 residues. The DNA of the CDR3 is TGTGCCAGTAGTACGGGGGGCCAAGAGACCCAGTACTTC. It yields the protein CASSTGGQETQYF. Supplemented by reference TRBV19 and TRBJ2-5, the full variable domain reads DGGITQSPKYLFRKEGQNVTLSCEQNLNHDAMYWYRQDPGQGLRLIYYSQIVNDFQKGDIAEGYSVSREKKESFPLTVTSAQKNPTAFYLCASSTGGQETQYFGPGTRLLVL.

Points on this clone: One end of the junction is discordant with germline, which a read error may explain. The chain employs TRBV7-9 and TRBJ2-7, with 7 bases aligning to TRBD2. The length of the CDR3 is 14 residues. Germline V gene lookup returns CDR1 SEHNR and CDR2 FQNEAQ (reference sequence). In DNA form, the CDR3 reads TGTTCCAGCAGCCCCTCGCGGGAGACCTACGAGCAGTACTTC. This translates into CSSSPSRETYEQYF.

The chain uses TRBV2 and TRBJ2-5, with 12 bases aligning to TRBD1. The DNA end favors TRBJ2-7, so the J call may be wrong. The germline V gene has CDR1 SNHLY and CDR2 FYNNEI. This CDR3 has 15 amino acids. CDR3 region: CARQEGTGGFYEQYF. Here the CDR3 DNA reads TGTGCCAGACAAGAAGGGACAGGGGGCTTCTACGAGCAGTACTTC.

This clone came up a few times. The chain recombines TRBV29-1 with TRBJ1-4; tentative D call: TRBD1 (6 bases). Germline-derived CDR1 and CDR2 are SQVTM and ANQGSEA. The CDR3 consists of 13 residues. V lost 3 bases, J lost 7 bases, and 12 bases lay in between. CDR3 bases: TGCAGCGTTGACCGGGGGGCAGGTGAAAAACTGTTTTTT. Translated, it gives CSVDRGAGEKLFF.

This sequence joins TRBV27 and TRBJ2-1; tentatively, D is TRBD1 (5 bases). Germline-derived CDR1 and CDR2 are MNHEY and SMNVEV (reference sequence). V was trimmed by 6 bases and J by 6 bases, leaving 12 bases between them. The length of the CDR3 is 13 residues. CDR3 sequence (DNA): TGTGCCAGCAGGCGGTTAGGGGTCAATGAGCAGTTCTTC. Translation gives CASRRLGVNEQFF.

V gene TRBV5-1 combines with J gene TRBJ2-7; 15 nucleotides line up with TRBD2. Germline V gene sequence: CDR1 SGHRS, CDR2 YFSETQ. The CDR3 consists of 17 residues. V was pared by 4 bases and J by 2 bases, with 7 bases of the junction left unmatched. CDR3 protein: CASSPGLAGGVTYEQYF. CDR3 bases: TGCGCCAGCAGCCCGGGACTAGCGGGGGGTGTAACCTACGAGCAGTACTTC.

This chain connects TRBV7-9 to TRBJ2-7; TRBD2 matches at 8 bases. V lost 5 bases and J lost 4; bases outside the gene matches: 7. CDR3 length: 14 residues. Per germline, CDR1 SEHNR and CDR2 FQNEAQ (reference sequence). CDR3 DNA sequence: TGTGCCAGCAGCCCCGGGGGGGCCTCATACGAGCAGTACTTC. Encoded protein: CASSPGGASYEQYF.

The rearrangement joins TRBV5-1 to TRBJ1-1; D not resolved. Per germline, CDR1 SGHRS and CDR2 YFSETQ. The CDR3 has 14 amino acids. V was cut by 4 bases and J by 1 base, with 11 bases left in between. This CDR3 reads CASSPLSGNTEAFF. DNA for the CDR3: TGCGCCAGCAGCCCCCTGTCGGGGAACACTGAAGCTTTCTTT.

V and J are TRBV29-1 and TRBJ1-1, with TRBD1 matching over 7 bases. CDR3 size: 15 residues. CDR1 and CDR2 from the germline V gene are SQVTM and ANQGSEA. V was pared by 4 bases and J by 4 bases, with 12 bases of the junction left unmatched. CDR3 nucleotide sequence: TGCAGCGTTGCCGGGGGACAGCAAGCTTTCACTGAAGCTTTCTTT. Encoded protein: CSVAGGQQAFTEAFF.

This clone was detected only once. The chain employs TRBV19 and TRBJ1-1, with 12 bases aligning to TRBD1. The CDR3 runs 17 residues. With 5 bases clipped from V and 5 bases from J, the junction kept 12 bases outside the gene matches. Germline CDR1 LNHDA, CDR2 SQIVND (reference sequence). CDR3 in DNA: TGTGCCAGTAGTCCCCTGGGACAGGGGGCGGAGGAGACTGAAGCTTTCTTT. Translation: CASSPLGQGAEETEAFF.

The rearrangement uses TRBV2 and TRBJ1-6; TRBD1 agrees at 8 bases. Germline values: CDR1 SNHLY, CDR2 FYNNEI. The length of the CDR3 is 15 residues. With 8 bases clipped from V and 9 bases from J, the junction kept 12 bases outside the gene matches. CDR3 loop: CASYPAQGGFSPLHF. As DNA, the CDR3 is TGTGCCAGCTACCCGGCACAGGGGGGTTTTTCACCCCTCCACTTT.

The chain joins TRBV28 to TRBJ2-3; weak D call: TRBD2 (5 bases). V lost 3 bases and J 1 base, leaving 17 bases between the germline ends. CDR1 and CDR2 from the germline V gene are MDHEN and SYDVKM. The length of the CDR3 is 17 residues. This CDR3 is CASSLASGIVRTDTQYF. The CDR3 nucleotides are TGTGCCAGCAGTTTGGCTTCGGGGATCGTCCGCACAGATACGCAGTATTTT.

This clone came up once. The J gene is TRBJ1-4, the V gene TRBV19; no reliable D call. V lost 9 bases and J lost 8, with 10 bases in between. The CDR3 loop spans 11 amino acids. Germline CDR1 and CDR2: LNHDA and SQIVND (reference sequence). CDR3 in amino acids: CASRRAEKLFF. CDR3 nucleotide sequence: TGTGCCAGCCGCCGCGCGGAAAAACTGTTTTTT.

V and J are TRBV5-6 and TRBJ2-3, with D maybe TRBD1 (6 bases). The germline V gene has CDR1 SGHDT and CDR2 YYEEEE. This CDR3 is built from 13 residues. V was clipped by 3 bases and J by 5 bases, with 10 bases between them. The CDR3 DNA follows: TGTGCCAGCAGCTCACAGGGTGTAGATACGCAGTATTTT. Translating gives CASSSQGVDTQYF.

Turning to this clone: One end of the junction varies from germline; a read error may be responsible. The chain combines TRBV2 with TRBJ2-7, with a tentative D call TRBD2 (5 bases). Germline CDR1 reads SNHLY; CDR2 reads FYNNEI. The CDR3 has 12 amino acids. CDR3 DNA: TGTGCCAGCAGTGCGGACTTGTACGGGCAGTACTTC. Translating gives CASSADLYGQYF.